The rows below give T cell receptor beta chains drawn from one sample of a study of CD8+CD57+ T cells in acquired aplastic anemia. TCRdb fed the reads into MiXCR, producing one record per CDR3 protein. Of about 210,000 distinct CDR3 sequences listed, 30% to 40% are singletons. Material for sequencing was sorted CD4+, CD8+, or CD8+CD57+ T cells (not recorded which) from PBMCs. The receptors stem from a human donor in good health, serving as a control. The CDR3 runs from the conserved cysteine through the conserved F or W. The order of the fields is J gene, V gene, clone size, D gene, CDR3 protein, CDR3 DNA. A D gene is named only where the DNA matches it firmly. Rows may omit the clone size; those that give it use once, few, many or a size class.

>TRBJ1-6|TRBV4-1|many|-
CASSHYREYNSPLHF
TGCGCCAGCAGCCACTACCGGGAGTATAATTCACCCCTCCACTTT
>TRBJ1-2|TRBV6-5|-|-
CAGSYQGRNYGYTF
TGTGCCGGCAGTTACCAAGGGAGGAACTATGGCTACACCTTC
>TRBJ1-1|TRBV6-2/TRBV6-3|-|-
CASSYSARDTEALF
TGTGCCAGCAGTTACTCAGCCAGAGACACTGAAGCTTTATTT
>TRBJ1-6|TRBV7-9|many|-
CASSLGSSYNSPLHF
TGTGCCAGCAGCCTGGGGAGCTCCTATAATTCACCCCTCCACTTT
>TRBJ2-1|TRBV11-2|-|TRBD2
CASSLGGIAGPNERFF
TGTGCCAGCAGCTTAGGGGGAATAGCGGGCCCTAATGAGCGGTTCTTC
>TRBJ1-4|TRBV12-3/TRBV12-4|few|-
CASSLRSGNEKLFF
TGTGCCAGCAGTTTACGGTCGGGTAATGAAAAACTGTTTTTT
>TRBJ1-1|TRBV7-9|many|TRBD1
CASSLHVPGQGSNTEAFF
TGTGCCAGCAGCTTACACGTCCCGGGACAGGGATCGAACACTGAAGCTTTCTTT
>TRBJ1-1|TRBV19|-|TRBD1
CASSLPGQINTEAFF
TGTGCCAGTAGTCTTCCGGGACAGATTAACACCGAAGCTTTCTTT
>TRBJ2-3|TRBV12-3/TRBV12-4|many|-
CASRDNTGGTDTQYF
TGTGCCAGCAGGGATAATACAGGAGGCACAGATACGCAGTATTTT
>TRBJ2-5|TRBV15|-|-
CATSRDPQGQETQYF
TGTGCCACCAGCAGAGATCCCCAGGGGCAAGAGACCCAGTACTTC
>TRBJ1-4|TRBV2|many|-
CASLIDRNEKLFF
TGTGCCAGCTTGATCGACAGGAATGAAAAACTGTTTTTT
>TRBJ1-6|TRBV2|-|-
CASSAETSGTPLHF
TGTGCCAGCAGCGCCGAGACTAGCGGGACACCCCTCCACTTT
>TRBJ2-7|TRBV20-1|many|-
CSARDQGTQRAEQYF
TGCAGTGCTAGAGATCAGGGAACCCAGAGGGCCGAGCAGTACTTC
>TRBJ2-5|TRBV9|-|-
CASSPQRAQTQYF
TGTGCCAGCAGCCCGCAGCGGGCCCAGACCCAGTACTTC
>TRBJ1-2|TRBV6-5|many|-
CASSFRSEWGYTF
TGTGCCAGCAGTTTCAGGAGTGAATGGGGCTACACCTTC